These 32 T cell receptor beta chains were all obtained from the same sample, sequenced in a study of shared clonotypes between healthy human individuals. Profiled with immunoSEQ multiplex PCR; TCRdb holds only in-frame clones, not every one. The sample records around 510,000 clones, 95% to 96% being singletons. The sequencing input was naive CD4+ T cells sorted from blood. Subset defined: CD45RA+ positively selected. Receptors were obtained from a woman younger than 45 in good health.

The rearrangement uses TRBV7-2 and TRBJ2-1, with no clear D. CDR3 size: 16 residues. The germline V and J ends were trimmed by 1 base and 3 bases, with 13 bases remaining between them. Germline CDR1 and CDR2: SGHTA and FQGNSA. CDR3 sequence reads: CASSLEKGGFYNEQFF. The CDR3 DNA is TGTGCCAGCAGCTTAGAGAAGGGTGGATTCTACAATGAGCAGTTCTTC.

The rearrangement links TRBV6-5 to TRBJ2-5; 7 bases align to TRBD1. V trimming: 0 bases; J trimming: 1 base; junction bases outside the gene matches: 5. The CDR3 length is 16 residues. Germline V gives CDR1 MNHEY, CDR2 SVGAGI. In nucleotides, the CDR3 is TGTGCCAGCAGTTACTCTTCGACAGGGATCCAAGAGACCCAGTACTTC. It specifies CASSYSSTGIQETQYF.

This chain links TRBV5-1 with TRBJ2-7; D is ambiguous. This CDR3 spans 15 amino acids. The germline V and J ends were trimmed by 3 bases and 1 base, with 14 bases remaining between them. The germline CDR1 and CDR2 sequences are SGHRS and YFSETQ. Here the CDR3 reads CASSSPPGASYEQYF. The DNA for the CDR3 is TGCGCCAGCAGCTCTCCCCCGGGCGCTTCCTACGAGCAGTACTTC.

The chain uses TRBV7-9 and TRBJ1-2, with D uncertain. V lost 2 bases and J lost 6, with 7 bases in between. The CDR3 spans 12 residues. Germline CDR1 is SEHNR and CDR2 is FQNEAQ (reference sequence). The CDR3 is CASSLRRDGYTF. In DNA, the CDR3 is TGTGCCAGCAGCTTACGTCGGGATGGCTACACCTTC.

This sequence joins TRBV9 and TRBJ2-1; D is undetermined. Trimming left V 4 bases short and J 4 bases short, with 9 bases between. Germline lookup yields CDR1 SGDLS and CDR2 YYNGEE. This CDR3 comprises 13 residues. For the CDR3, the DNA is TGTGCCAGCAGCAGAGACATTTACAATGAGCAGTTCTTC. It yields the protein CASSRDIYNEQFF.

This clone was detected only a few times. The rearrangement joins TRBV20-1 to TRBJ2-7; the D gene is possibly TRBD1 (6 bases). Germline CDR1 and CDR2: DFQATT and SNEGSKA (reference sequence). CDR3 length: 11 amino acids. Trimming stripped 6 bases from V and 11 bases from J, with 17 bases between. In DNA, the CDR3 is TGCAGTGCAGAACAGGGTTTGGGAAAGTACTTC. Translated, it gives CSAEQGLGKYF.

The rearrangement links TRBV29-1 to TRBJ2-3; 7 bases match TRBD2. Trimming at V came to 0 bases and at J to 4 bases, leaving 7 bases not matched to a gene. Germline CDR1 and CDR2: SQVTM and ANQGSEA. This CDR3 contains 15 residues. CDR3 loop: CSVEDGREGPDTQYF. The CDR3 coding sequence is TGCAGCGTTGAAGATGGGAGGGAGGGCCCAGATACGCAGTATTTT.

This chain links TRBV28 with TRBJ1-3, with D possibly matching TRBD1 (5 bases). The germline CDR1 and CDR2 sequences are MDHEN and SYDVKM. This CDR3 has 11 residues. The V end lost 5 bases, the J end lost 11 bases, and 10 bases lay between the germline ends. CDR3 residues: CASSGGEAIYF. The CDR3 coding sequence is TGTGCCAGCAGTGGGGGTGAGGCCATATATTTT.

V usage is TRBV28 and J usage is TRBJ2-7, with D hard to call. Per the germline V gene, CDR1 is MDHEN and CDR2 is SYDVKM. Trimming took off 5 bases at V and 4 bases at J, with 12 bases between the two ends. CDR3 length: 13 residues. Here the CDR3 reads CASSEPPKYEQYF. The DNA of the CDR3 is TGTGCCAGCAGTGAACCACCCAAGTACGAGCAGTACTTC.

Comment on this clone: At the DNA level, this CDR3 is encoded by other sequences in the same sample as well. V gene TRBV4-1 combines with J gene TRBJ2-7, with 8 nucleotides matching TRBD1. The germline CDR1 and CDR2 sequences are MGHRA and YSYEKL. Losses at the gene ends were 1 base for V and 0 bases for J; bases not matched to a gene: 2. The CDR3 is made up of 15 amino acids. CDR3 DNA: TGCGCCAGCAGCCAAGGACAGGGGCCCTCCTACGAGCAGTACTTC. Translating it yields CASSQGQGPSYEQYF.

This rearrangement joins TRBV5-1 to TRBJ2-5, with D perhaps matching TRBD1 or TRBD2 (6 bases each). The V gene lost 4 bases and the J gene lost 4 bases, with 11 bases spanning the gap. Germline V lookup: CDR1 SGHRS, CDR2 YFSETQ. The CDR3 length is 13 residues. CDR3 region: CASSPGGLETQYF. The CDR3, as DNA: TGCGCCAGCAGCCCTGGGGGGCTAGAGACCCAGTACTTC.

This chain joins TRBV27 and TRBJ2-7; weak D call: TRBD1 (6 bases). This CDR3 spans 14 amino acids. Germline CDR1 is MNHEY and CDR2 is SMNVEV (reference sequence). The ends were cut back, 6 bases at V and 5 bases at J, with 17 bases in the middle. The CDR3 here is CASSYLDRLHEQYF. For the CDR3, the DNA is TGTGCCAGCAGCTATCTTGACAGGCTCCACGAGCAGTACTTC.

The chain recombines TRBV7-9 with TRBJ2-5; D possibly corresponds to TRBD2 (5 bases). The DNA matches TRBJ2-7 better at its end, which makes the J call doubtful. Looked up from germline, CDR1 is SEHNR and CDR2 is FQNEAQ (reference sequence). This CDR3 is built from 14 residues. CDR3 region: CASSNPDWRYEQYF. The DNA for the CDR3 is TGTGCCAGCAGCAACCCGGACTGGCGATACGAGCAGTACTTC.

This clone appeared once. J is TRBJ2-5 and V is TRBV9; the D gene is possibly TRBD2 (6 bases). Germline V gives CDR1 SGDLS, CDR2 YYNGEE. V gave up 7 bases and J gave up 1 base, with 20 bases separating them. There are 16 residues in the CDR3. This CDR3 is CASRTGGGHLQETQYF. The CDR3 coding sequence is TGTGCCAGCCGAACCGGGGGAGGACATCTCCAAGAGACCCAGTACTTC.

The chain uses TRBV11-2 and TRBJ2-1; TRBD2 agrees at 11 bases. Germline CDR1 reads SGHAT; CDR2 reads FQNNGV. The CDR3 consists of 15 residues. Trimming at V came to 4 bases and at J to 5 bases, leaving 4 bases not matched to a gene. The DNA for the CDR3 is TGTGCCAGCAGCTATGGGACTAGCGGTAACAATGAGCAGTTCTTC. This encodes CASSYGTSGNNEQFF. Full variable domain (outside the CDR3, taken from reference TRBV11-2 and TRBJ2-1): EAGVAQSPRYKIIEKRQSVAFWCNPISGHATLYWYQQILGQGPKLLIQFQNNGVVDDSQLPKDRFSAERLKGVDSTLKIQPAKLEDSAVYLCASSYGTSGNNEQFFGPGTRLTVL.

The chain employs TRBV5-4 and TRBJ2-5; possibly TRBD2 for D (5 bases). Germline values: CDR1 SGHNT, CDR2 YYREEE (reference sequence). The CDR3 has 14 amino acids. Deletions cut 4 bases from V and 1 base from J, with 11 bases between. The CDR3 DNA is TGTGCCAGCAGCCTCCGACGGGGCCAAGAGACCCAGTACTTC. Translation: CASSLRRGQETQYF.

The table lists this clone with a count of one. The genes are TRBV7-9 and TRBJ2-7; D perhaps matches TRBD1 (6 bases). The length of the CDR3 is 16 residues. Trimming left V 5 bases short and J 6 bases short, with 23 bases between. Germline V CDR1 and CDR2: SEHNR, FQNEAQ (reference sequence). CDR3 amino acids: CASSPTGKGRNGEQYF. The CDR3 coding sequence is TGTGCCAGCAGCCCTACAGGGAAAGGGCGGAATGGCGAGCAGTACTTC.

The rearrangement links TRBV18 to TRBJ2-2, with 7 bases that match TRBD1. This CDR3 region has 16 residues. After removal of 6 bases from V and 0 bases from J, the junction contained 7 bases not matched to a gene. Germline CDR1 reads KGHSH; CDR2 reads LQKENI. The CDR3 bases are TGTGCCAGCTCCCAAGAGGACAGGTCGAACACCGGGGAGCTGTTTTTT. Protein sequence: CASSQEDRSNTGELFF.

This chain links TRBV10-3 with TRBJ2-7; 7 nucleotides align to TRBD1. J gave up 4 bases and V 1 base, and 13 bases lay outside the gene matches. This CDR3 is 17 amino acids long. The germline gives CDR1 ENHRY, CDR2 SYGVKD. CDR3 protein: CAISEYNTGVKGYEQYF. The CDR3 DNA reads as TGTGCCATCAGTGAGTACAACACAGGGGTCAAGGGTTACGAGCAGTACTTC.

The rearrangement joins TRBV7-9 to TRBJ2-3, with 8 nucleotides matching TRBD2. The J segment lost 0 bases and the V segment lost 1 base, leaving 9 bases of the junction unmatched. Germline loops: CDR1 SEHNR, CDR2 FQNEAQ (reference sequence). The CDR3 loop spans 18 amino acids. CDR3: CASSLGLARGASTDTQYF. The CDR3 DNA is TGTGCCAGCAGCTTAGGGTTGGCGCGGGGGGCTAGCACAGATACGCAGTATTTT.

The CDR3 DNA is TGTGCCATCAGTGCTACCCCCGGGGGGCACGGAATCCTACAGGGCCACGAGCAGTACTTC. Encoded protein: CAISATPGGHGILQGHEQYF. The chain uses TRBV10-3 and TRBJ2-7, with D perhaps matching TRBD2 (7 bases). Trimming took off 4 bases at V and 5 bases at J, with 33 bases between the two ends. The length of the CDR3 is 20 residues. Germline CDR1 reads ENHRY; CDR2 reads SYGVKD.

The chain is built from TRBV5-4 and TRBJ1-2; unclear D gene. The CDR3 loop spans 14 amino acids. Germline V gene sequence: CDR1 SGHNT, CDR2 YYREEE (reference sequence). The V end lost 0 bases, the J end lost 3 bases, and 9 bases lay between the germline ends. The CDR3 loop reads CASSLVSGDYGYTF. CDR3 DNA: TGTGCCAGCAGCTTGGTGTCCGGGGACTATGGCTACACCTTC.

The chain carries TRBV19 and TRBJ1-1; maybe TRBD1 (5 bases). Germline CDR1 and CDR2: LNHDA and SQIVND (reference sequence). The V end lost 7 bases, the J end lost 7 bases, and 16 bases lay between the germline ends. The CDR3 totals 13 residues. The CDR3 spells CASTDDSSREAFF. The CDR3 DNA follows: TGTGCCAGTACCGATGACAGTTCCCGTGAAGCTTTCTTT.

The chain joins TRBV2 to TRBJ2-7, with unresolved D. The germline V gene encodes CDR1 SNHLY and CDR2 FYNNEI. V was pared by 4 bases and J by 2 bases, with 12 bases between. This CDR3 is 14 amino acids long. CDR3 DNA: TGTGCCAGCAGTGCGGCTTGGGATACCTACGAGCAGTACTTC. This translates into CASSAAWDTYEQYF.

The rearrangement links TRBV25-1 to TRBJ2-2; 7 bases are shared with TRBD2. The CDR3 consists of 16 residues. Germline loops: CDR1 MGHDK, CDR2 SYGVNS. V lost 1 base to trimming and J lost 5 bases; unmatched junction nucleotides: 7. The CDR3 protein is CASSESGGVPTGELFF. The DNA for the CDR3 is TGTGCCAGCAGTGAATCGGGGGGAGTCCCTACCGGGGAGCTGTTTTTT.

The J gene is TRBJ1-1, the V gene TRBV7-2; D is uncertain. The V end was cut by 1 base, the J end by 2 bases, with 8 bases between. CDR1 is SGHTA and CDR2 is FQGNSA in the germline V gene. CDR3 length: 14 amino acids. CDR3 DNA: TGTGCCAGCAGCTTAGGGCAGTTAAACACTGAAGCTTTCTTT. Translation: CASSLGQLNTEAFF.

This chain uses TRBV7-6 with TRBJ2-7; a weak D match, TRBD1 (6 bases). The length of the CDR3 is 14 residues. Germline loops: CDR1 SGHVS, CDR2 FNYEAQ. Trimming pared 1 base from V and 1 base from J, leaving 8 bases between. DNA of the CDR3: TGTGCCAGCAGCTTAGGACAGGATTCCTACGAGCAGTACTTC. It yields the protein CASSLGQDSYEQYF.

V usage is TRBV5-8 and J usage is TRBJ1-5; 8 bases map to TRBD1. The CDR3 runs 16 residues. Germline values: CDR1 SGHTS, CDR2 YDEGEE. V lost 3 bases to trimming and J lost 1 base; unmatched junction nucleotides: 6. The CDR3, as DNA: TGTGCCAGCAGCTCCCGACAGGGGCTAAGCAATCAGCCCCAGCATTTT. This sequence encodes CASSSRQGLSNQPQHF. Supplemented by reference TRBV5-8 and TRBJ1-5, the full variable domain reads EAGVTQSPTHLIKTRGQQATLRCSPISGHTSVYWYQQALGLGLQFLLWYDEGEERNRGNFPPRFSGRQFPNYSSELNVNALELEDSALYLCASSSRQGLSNQPQHFGDGTRLSIL.

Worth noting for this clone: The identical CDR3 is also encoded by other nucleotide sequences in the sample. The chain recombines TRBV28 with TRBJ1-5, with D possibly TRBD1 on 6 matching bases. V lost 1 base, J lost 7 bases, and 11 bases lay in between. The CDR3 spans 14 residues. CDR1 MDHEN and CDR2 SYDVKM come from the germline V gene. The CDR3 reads CASSLSGANQPQHF. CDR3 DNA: TGTGCCAGCAGTTTATCAGGGGCGAACCAGCCCCAGCATTTT.

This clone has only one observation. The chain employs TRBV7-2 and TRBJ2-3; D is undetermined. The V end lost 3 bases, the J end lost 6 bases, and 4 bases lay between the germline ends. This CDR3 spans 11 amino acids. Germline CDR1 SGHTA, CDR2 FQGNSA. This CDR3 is CASSFGDTQYF. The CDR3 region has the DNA TGTGCCAGCAGCTTTGGCGATACGCAGTATTTT.

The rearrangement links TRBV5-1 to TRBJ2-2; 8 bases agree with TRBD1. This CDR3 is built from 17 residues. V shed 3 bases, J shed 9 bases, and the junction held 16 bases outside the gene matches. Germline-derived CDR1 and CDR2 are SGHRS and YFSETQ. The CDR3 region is CASSYPKDRVVDRELFF. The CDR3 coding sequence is TGCGCCAGCAGCTACCCAAAGGACAGGGTGGTTGACCGGGAGCTGTTTTTT.

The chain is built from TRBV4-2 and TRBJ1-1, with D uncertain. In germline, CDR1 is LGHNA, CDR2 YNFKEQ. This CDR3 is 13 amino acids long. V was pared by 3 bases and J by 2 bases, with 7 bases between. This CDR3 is CASSHTPNTEAFF. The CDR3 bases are TGTGCCAGCAGCCATACACCTAACACTGAAGCTTTCTTT.